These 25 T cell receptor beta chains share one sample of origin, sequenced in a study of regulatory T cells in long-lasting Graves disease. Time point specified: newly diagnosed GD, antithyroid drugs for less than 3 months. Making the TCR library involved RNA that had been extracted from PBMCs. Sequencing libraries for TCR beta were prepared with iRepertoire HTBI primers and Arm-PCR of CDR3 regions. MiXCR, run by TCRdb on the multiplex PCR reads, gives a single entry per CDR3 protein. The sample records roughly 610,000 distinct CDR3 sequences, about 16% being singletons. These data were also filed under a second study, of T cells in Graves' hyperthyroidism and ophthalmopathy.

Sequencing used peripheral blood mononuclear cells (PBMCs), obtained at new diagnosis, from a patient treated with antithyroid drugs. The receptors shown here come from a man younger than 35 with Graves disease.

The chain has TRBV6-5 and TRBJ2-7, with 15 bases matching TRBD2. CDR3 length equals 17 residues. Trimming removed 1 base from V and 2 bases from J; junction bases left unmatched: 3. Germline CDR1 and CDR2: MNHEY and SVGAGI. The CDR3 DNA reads TGTGCCAGCAGTTACTTGGGACTAGCGGGAGGTACCTACGAGCAGTACTTC. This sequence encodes CASSYLGLAGGTYEQYF.

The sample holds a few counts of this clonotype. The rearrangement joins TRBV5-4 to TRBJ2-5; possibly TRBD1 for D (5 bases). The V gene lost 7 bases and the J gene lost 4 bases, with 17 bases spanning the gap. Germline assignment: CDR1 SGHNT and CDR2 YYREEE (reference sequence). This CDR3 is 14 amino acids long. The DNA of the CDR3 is TGTGCCAGCCGAACCCAACTGGGGCGAGAGACCCAGTACTTC. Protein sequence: CASRTQLGRETQYF.

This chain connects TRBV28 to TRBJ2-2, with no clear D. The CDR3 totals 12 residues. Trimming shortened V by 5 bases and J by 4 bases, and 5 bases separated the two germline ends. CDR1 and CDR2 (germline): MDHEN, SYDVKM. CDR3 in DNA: TGTGCCAGCAGTGGTACCACCGGGGAGCTGTTTTTT. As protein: CASSGTTGELFF. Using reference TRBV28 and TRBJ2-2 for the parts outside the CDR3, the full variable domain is DVKVTQSSRYLVKRTGEKVFLECVQDMDHENMFWYRQDPGLGLRLIYFSYDVKMKEKGDIPEGYSVSREKKERFSLILESASTNQTSMYLCASSGTTGELFFGEGSRLTVL.

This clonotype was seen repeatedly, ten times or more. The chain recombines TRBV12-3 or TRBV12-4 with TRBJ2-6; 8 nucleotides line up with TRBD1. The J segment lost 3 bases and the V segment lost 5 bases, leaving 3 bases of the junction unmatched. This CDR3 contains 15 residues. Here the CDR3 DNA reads TGTGCCAGCAGTCCAGGGGGCGGTGGGGCCAACGTCCTGACTTTC. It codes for CASSPGGGGANVLTF.

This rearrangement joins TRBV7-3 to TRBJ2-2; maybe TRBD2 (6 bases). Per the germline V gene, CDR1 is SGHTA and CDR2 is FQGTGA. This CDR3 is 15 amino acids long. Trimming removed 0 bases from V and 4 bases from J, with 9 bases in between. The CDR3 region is CASSLTGSATGELFF. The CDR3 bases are TGTGCCAGCAGCTTAACCGGGAGCGCCACCGGGGAGCTGTTTTTT.

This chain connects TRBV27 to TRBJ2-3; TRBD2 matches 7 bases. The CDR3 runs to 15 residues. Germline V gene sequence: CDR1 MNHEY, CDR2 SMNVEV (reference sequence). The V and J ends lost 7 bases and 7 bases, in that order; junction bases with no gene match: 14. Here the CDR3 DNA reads TGTGCCAGCACCCACGGGGCTAGCGGATGGAATACGCAGTATTTT. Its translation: CASTHGASGWNTQYF.

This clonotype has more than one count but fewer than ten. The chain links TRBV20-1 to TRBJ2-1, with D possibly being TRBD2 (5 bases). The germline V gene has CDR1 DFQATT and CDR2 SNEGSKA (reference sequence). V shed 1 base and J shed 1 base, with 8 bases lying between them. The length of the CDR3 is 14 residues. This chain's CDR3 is CSARVRGSYNEQFF. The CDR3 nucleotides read TGCAGTGCTAGAGTCCGGGGTTCCTACAATGAGCAGTTCTTC.

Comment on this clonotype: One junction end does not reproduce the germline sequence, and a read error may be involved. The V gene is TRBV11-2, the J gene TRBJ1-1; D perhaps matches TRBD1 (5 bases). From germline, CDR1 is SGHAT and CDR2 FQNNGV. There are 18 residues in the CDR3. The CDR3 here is CASSRLGGQGGTNTEAFF. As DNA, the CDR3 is TGCGCCAGCAGCCGTCTGGGCGGGCAGGGAGGGACGAACACTGAAGCTTTCTTT.

CDR3 coding DNA: TGCAGTGCCTCTGGGACAGGAGGATACGAGCAGTACTTC. Its translation is CSASGTGGYEQYF. V usage is TRBV20-1 and J usage is TRBJ2-3; TRBD1 aligns across 8 bases. The end of the DNA aligns better with TRBJ2-7, so the J call may be wrong. This CDR3 is built from 13 residues. Germline CDR1 and CDR2: DFQATT and SNEGSKA (reference sequence).

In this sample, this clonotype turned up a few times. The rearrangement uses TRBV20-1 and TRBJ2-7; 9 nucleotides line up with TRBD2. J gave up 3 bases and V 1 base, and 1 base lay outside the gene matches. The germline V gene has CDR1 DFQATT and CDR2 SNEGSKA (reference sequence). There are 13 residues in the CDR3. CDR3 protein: CSARASGNYEQYF. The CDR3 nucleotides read TGCAGTGCTAGAGCTAGCGGGAACTACGAGCAGTACTTC.

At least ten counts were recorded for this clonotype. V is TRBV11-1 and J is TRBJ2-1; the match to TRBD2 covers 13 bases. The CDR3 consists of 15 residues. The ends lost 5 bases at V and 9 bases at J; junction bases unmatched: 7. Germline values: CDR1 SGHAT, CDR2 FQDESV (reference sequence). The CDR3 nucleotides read TGTGCCAGCAGCCCCGGGACTAGCGGGACTCGTGAGCAGTTCTTC. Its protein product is CASSPGTSGTREQFF.

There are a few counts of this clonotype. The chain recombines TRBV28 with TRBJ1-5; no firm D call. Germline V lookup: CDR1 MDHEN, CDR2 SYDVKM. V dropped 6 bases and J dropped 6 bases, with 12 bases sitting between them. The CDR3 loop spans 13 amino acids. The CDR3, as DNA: TGTGCCAGCAGGAACAGATTAGGTCAGCCCCAGCATTTT. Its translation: CASRNRLGQPQHF.

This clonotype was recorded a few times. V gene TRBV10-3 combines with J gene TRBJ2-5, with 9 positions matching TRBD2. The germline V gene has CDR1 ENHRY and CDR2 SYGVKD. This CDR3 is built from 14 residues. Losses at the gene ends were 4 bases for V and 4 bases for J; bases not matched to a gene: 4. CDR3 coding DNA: TGTGCCATCAGTGCGACTAGCGGACCAGAGACCCAGTACTTC. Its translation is CAISATSGPETQYF.

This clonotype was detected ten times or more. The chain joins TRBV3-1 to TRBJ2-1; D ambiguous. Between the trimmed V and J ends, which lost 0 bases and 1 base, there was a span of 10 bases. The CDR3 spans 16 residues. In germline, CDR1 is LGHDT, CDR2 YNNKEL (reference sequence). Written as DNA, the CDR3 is TGTGCCAGCAGCCAAGAAACGTCGCCATCCTACAATGAGCAGTTCTTC. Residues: CASSQETSPSYNEQFF.

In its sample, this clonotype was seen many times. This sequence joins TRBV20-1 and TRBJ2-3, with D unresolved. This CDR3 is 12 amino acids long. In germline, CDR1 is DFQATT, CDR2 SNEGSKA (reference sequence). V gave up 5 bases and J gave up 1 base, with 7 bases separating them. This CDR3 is CSAEPRTDTQYF. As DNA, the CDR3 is TGCAGTGCTGAGCCCCGCACAGATACGCAGTATTTT.

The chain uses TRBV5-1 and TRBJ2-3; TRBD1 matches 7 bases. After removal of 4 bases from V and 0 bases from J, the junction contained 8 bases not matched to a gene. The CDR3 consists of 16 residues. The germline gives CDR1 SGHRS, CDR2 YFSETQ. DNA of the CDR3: TGCGCCAGCAGCCCGGAACCGGGACAGAGCACAGATACGCAGTATTTT. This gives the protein CASSPEPGQSTDTQYF.

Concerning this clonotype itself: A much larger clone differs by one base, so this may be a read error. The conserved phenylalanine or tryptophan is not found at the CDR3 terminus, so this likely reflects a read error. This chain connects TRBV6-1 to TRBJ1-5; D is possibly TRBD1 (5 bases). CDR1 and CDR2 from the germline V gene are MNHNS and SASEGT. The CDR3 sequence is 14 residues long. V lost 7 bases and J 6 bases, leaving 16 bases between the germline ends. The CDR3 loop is CASNDLGGGQPQHL. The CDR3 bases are TGTGCCAGCAACGATCTGGGGGGAGGTCAGCCCCAGCATCTT.

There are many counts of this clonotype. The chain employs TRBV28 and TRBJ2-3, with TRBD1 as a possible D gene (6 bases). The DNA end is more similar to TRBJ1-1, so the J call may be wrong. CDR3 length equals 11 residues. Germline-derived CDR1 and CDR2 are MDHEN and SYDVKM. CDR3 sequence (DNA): TGTGCCAGCAGTTTATCAGGGGATGCTTTCTTT. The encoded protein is CASSLSGDAFF.

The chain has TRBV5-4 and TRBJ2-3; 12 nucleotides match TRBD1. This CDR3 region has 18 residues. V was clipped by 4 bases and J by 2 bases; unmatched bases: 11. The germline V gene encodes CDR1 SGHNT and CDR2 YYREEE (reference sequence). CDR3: CASSGSPGQGAYTDTQYF. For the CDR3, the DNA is TGTGCCAGCAGCGGAAGCCCGGGACAGGGGGCTTACACAGATACGCAGTATTTT. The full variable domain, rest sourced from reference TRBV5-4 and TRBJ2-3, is ETGVTQSPTHLIKTRGQQVTLRCSSQSGHNTVSWYQQALGQGPQFIFQYYREEENGRGNFPPRFSGLQFPNYSSELNVNALELDDSALYLCASSGSPGQGAYTDTQYFGPGTRLTVL.

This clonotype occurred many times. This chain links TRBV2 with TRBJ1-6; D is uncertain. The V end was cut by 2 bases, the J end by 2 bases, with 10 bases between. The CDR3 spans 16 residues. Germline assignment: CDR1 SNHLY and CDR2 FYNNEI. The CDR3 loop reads CASSETAAAYNSPLHF. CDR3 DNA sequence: TGTGCCAGCAGTGAAACGGCAGCGGCCTATAATTCACCCCTCCACTTT. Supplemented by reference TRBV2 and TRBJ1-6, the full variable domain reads EPEVTQTPSHQVTQMGQEVILRCVPISNHLYFYWYRQILGQKVEFLVSFYNNEISEKSEIFDDQFSVERPDGSNFTLKIRSTKLEDSAMYFCASSETAAAYNSPLHFGNGTRLTVT.

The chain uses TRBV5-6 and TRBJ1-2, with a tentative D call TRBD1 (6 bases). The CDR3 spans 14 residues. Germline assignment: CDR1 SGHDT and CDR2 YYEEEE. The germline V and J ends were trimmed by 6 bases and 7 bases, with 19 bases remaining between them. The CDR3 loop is CASTLRGGLGGYTF. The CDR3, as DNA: TGTGCCAGCACCCTGAGGGGGGGCCTAGGTGGCTACACCTTC.

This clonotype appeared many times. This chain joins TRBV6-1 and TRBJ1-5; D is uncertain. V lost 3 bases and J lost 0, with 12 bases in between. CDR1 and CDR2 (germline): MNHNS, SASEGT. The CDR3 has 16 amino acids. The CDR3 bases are TGTGCCAGCAGTGACCAGGTCTTGTATAGCAATCAGCCCCAGCATTTT. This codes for CASSDQVLYSNQPQHF.

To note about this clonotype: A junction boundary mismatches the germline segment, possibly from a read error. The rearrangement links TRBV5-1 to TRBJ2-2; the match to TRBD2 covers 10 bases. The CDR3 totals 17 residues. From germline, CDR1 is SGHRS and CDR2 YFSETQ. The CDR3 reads CASSSWTSGTSTGELFF. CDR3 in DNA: TGTGCCAGCAGCTCTTGGACTAGCGGCACGAGCACCGGGGAGCTGTTTTTT.

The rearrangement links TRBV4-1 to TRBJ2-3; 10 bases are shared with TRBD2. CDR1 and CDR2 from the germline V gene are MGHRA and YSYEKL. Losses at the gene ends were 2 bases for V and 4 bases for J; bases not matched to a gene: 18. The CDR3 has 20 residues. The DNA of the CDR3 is TGCGCCAGCAGCCAACGGCGGCGGGAATGGACTAGCGGTCGCCCAGATACGCAGTATTTT. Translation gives CASSQRRREWTSGRPDTQYF.

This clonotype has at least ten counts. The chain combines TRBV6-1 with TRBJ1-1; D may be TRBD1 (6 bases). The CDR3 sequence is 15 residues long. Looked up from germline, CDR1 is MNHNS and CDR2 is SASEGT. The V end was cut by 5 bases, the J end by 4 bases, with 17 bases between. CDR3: CASSNHRVRITEAFF. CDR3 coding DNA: TGTGCCAGCAGTAACCACAGGGTGAGGATCACTGAAGCTTTCTTT.